This entry concerns a single TCR beta chain. Antigen specificity is unknown. In the PCR, 60 Vbeta and 13 Jbeta primers were used. TCRdb's copy holds only in-frame clones and misses some; the assay was immunoSEQ multiplex PCR. Of about 98,000 clones listed, roughly 76% are singletons. This sample is part of a study of cytomegalovirus exposure and HLA in healthy donors. The study's findings and limits: With further analysis later on, most CMV-associated TCR beta chains appeared HLA-restricted. Researchers catalogued approximately 170 TCR beta chains as cytomegalovirus-associated.

Germline V CDR1 and CDR2: MRHNA, SNTAGT. V dropped 8 bases and J dropped 8; count of bases not matched to a gene: 10. The CDR3 consists of 14 residues. The sequence was obtained from a female donor in good health and CMV-seronegative. Sequenced input: PBMCs. The chain recombines TRBV6-4 with TRBJ2-1; 9 nucleotides line up with TRBD1. The CDR3 region has the DNA TGTGCCAGCCGATTTGGGACAGGGAGCCATGAGCAGTTCTTC. This gives the protein CASRFGTGSHEQFF.